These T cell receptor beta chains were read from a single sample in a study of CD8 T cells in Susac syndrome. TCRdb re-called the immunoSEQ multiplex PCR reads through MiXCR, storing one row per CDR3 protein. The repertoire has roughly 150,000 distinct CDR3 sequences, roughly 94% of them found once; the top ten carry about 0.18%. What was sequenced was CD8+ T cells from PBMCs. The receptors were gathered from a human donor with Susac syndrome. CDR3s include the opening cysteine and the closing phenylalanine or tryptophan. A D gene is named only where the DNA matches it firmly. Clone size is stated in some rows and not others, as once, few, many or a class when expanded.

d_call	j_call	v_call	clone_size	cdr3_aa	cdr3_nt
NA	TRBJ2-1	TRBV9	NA	CASSATGSSYNEQFF	TGTGCCAGCAGCGCGACAGGCAGCTCCTACAATGAGCAGTTCTTC
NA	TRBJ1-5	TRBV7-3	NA	CASESSNQPQHF	TGTGCCAGCGAGAGTAGCAATCAGCCCCAGCATTTT
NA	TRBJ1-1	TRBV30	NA	CAWSVLVGRSSPNTEAFF	TGTGCCTGGAGTGTACTAGTGGGGCGATCCTCCCCAAACACTGAAGCTTTCTTT
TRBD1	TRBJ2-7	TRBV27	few	CASSPGTGFEQYF	TGTGCCAGCAGTCCAGGGACAGGGTTCGAGCAGTACTTC
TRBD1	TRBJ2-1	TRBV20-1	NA	CSAHDREKQFF	TGCAGTGCCCATGACAGGGAGAAGCAGTTCTTC
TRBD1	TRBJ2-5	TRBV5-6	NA	CASSFPTGGEEETQYF	TGTGCCAGCAGCTTCCCGACAGGGGGTGAAGAAGAGACCCAGTACTTC
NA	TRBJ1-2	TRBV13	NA	CASSGGGYGYTF	TGTGCCAGCAGTGGGGGTGGCTATGGCTACACCTTC
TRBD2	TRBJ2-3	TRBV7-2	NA	CASSLAPLAGMADTQYF	TGTGCCAGCAGCTTAGCGCCACTAGCGGGAATGGCAGATACGCAGTATTTT
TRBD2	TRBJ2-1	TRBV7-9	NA	CASSPGLEFIEQFF	TGTGCCAGCAGTCCGGGACTAGAATTTATTGAGCAGTTCTTC
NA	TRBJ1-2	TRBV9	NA	CASSGWGAPKNYGYTF	TGTGCCAGCAGCGGATGGGGGGCTCCGAAAAACTATGGCTACACCTTC
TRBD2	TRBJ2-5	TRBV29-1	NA	CSASGTSGRETQYF	TGCAGCGCCTCCGGGACTAGCGGGAGAGAGACCCAGTACTTC
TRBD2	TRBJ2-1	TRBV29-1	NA	CSASLMGGSLDEQFF	TGCAGCGCTTCCTTGATGGGCGGGAGCTTGGATGAGCAGTTCTTC
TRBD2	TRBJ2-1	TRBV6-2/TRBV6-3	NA	CASRTSDYNEQFF	TGTGCCAGCAGGACTAGCGACTACAATGAGCAGTTCTTC
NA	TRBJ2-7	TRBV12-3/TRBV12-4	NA	CASKGNEQYF	TGTGCCAGCAAAGGGAACGAGCAGTACTTC
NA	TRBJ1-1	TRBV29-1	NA	CSVEDHWDAMNTEAFF	TGCAGCGTTGAAGATCACTGGGACGCCATGAACACTGAAGCTTTCTTT
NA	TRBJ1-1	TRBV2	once	CASIPGTEAFF	TGTGCCAGCATTCCGGGGACTGAAGCTTTCTTT
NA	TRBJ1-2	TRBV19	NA	CASSIPENYGYTF	TGTGCCAGTAGTATCCCGGAGAACTATGGCTACACCTTC
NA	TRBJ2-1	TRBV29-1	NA	CSVEAGNEQFF	TGCAGCGTTGAAGCCGGGAATGAGCAGTTCTTC
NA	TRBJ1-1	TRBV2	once	CARALNTEAFF	TGTGCCCGAGCCCTTAACACTGAAGCTTTCTTT
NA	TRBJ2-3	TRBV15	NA	CATSRAGYSTDTQYF	TGTGCCACCAGCAGAGCGGGATACAGCACAGATACGCAGTATTTT
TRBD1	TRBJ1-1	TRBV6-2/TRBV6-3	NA	CASSPGTGIGHTEAFF	TGTGCCAGCAGTCCCGGGACAGGTATTGGGCACACTGAAGCTTTCTTT
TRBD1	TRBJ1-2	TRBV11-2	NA	CASSFGQGGYGYTF	TGTGCCAGCAGCTTTGGACAGGGTGGCTATGGCTACACCTTC
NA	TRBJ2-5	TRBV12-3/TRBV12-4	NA	CASSFSEETQYF	TGTGCCAGCAGTTTCTCGGAAGAGACCCAGTACTTC
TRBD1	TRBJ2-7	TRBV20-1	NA	CSASGTEYYEQYF	TGCAGTGCTAGTGGGACAGAATATTACGAGCAGTACTTC
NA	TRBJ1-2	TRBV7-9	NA	CASSLVGQGANYGYTF	TGTGCCAGCAGCTTAGTTGGGCAAGGAGCTAACTATGGCTACACCTTC
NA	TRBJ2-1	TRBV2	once	CASRGIDNEQFF	TGTGCCAGCAGGGGTATTGACAATGAGCAGTTCTTC
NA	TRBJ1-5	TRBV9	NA	CASSVGGGSQPQHF	TGTGCCAGCAGCGTAGGCGGGGGTAGTCAGCCCCAGCATTTT
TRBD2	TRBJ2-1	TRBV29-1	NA	CSVEGGLAGDGNEQFF	TGCAGCGTTGAGGGAGGACTAGCGGGAGACGGAAATGAGCAGTTCTTC
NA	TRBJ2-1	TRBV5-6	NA	CASSLGVGAGTEFF	NA
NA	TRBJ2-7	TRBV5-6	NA	CASSSVYRTYEQYF	TGTGCCAGCAGCTCAGTTTATAGGACCTACGAGCAGTACTTC
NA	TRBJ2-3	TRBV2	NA	CAKQGQAGTDTQYF	TGTGCCAAACAGGGCCAGGCAGGCACAGATACGCAGTATTTT
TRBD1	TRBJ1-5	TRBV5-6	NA	CASSSTGHNQPQHF	TGTGCCAGCAGCTCGACAGGGCACAATCAGCCCCAGCATTTT
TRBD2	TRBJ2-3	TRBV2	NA	CASRLAGPSTDTQYF	TGTGCCAGCAGGTTAGCGGGACCTAGCACAGATACGCAGTATTTT
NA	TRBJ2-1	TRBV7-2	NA	CASSRAATTDNEQFF	TGTGCCAGCAGCCGAGCTGCCACGACGGACAATGAGCAGTTCTTC
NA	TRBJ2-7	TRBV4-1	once	CASSQEAGIGYEQYF	TGCGCCAGCAGCCAAGAGGCCGGGATCGGTTACGAGCAGTACTTC
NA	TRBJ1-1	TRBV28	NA	CASSLKDSWPEAFF	TGTGCCAGCAGTTTAAAGGACAGTTGGCCTGAAGCTTTCTTT
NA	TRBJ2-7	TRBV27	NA	CASSLGVHYEQYF	TGTGCCAGCAGTTTAGGGGTCCACTACGAGCAGTACTTC
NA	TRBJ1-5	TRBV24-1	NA	CATSGGNQPQHF	TGTGCCACCAGTGGGGGAAACCAGCCCCAGCATTTT
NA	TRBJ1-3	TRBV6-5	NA	CASSFRAGNTIYF	TGTGCCAGCAGTTTCAGAGCTGGAAACACCATATATTTT
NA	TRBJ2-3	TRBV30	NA	CAWSRIGHTDTQYF	TGTGCCTGGAGCCGCATTGGACACACAGATACGCAGTATTTT
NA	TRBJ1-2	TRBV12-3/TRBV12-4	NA	CASSLLYGRFYTF	TGTGCCAGCAGCCTTCTATACGGGAGATTCTACACCTTC
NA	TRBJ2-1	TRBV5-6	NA	CASSLGIGVVNEQFF	TGTGCCAGCAGCTTGGGAATAGGGGTGGTCAATGAGCAGTTCTTC
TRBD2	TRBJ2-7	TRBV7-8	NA	CASSPIPSLAGSSYEQYF	TGTGCCAGCAGCCCGATTCCCTCCCTAGCGGGTAGCTCCTACGAGCAGTACTTC
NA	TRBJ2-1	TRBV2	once	CASPAPNEQFF	TGTGCCTCCCCCGCCCCGAATGAGCAGTTCTTC
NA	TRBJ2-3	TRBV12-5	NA	CASGLVGAVADTQYF	TGTGCTAGTGGTTTGGTAGGGGCTGTTGCAGATACGCAGTATTTT
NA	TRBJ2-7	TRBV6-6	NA	CASSPENSYEQYF	TGTGCCAGCAGCCCCGAGAACTCCTACGAGCAGTACTTC
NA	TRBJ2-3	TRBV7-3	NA	CASSLTGGTDTQYF	TGTGCCAGCAGCTTAACGGGGGGCACAGATACGCAGTATTTT
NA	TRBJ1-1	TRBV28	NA	CASSLFQNTEAFF	TGTGCCAGCAGTTTATTTCAGAACACTGAAGCTTTCTTT